These 21 T cell receptor beta chains were sequenced from one sample in a study of CD8 T cells in ankylosing spondylitis. TCRdb re-analysed the 5' RACE reads in MiXCR, keeping a single row per CDR3 protein. The data show about 360,000 distinct CDR3 sequences, about 20% seen once. Sequenced material: blood, either unsorted or a sorted T cell fraction (not recorded which). The receptors stem from a male donor with ankylosing spondylitis or in good health (not recorded which).

The rearrangement uses TRBV29-1 and TRBJ2-7; D unresolved. The CDR3 consists of 13 residues. Germline CDR1 reads SQVTM; CDR2 reads ANQGSEA. The germline V and J ends were trimmed by 4 bases and 0 bases, with 10 bases remaining between them. Here the CDR3 reads CSVVGQDSYEQYF. The CDR3 DNA reads as TGCAGCGTTGTAGGGCAGGACTCCTACGAGCAGTACTTC.

The chain recombines TRBV10-1 with TRBJ2-1, with TRBD2 identical over 11 bases. J lost 3 bases, V lost 4 bases, and 5 bases had no gene match. CDR1 and CDR2 (germline): WNHNN, SYGVQD (reference sequence). This CDR3 is 16 amino acids long. The DNA of the CDR3 is TGCGCCAGCAGTGGCAAACTAGCGGGGGACTACAATGAGCAGTTCTTC. Translated: CASSGKLAGDYNEQFF.

This clonotype was counted ten times or more. In DNA, the CDR3 is TGTGCCAGCAGCCAAGGGGCTGGCACCGGGGAGCTGTTTTTT. Translation gives CASSQGAGTGELFF. V and J are TRBV4-2 and TRBJ2-2; D gene uncertain. The V end lost 1 base, the J end lost 4 bases, and 7 bases lay between the germline ends. The CDR3 has 14 residues. Germline V gene sequence: CDR1 LGHNA, CDR2 YNFKEQ.

In this sample, this clonotype turned up a few times. This sequence joins TRBV6-5 and TRBJ1-1; no clear D gene. Germline CDR1 is MNHEY and CDR2 is SVGAGI. The ends were cut back, 5 bases at V and 7 bases at J, with 17 bases in the middle. This CDR3 region has 14 residues. CDR3 sequence (DNA): TGTGCCAGCAGTCCTTACTCGGTAAATTTTGAAGCTTTCTTT. It yields the protein CASSPYSVNFEAFF.

There are a few counts of this clonotype. The chain carries TRBV5-1 and TRBJ2-7; possibly TRBD1 for D (5 bases). In germline, CDR1 is SGHRS, CDR2 YFSETQ. Trimming took off 0 bases at V and 3 bases at J, with 16 bases between the two ends. The CDR3 is made up of 16 amino acids. The CDR3 DNA follows: TGCGCCAGCAGCTTGGCCGATCCAGGACATCTCTACGAGCAGTACTTC. As protein: CASSLADPGHLYEQYF.

The CDR3 coding sequence is TGCGCCAGCAGCTTGACAATCGAGGGGGGAATGGATGAGCAGTTCTTC. The encoded protein is CASSLTIEGGMDEQFF. This chain connects TRBV5-1 to TRBJ2-1; D is perhaps TRBD1 or TRBD2 (6 bases each). Looked up from germline, CDR1 is SGHRS and CDR2 is YFSETQ. The CDR3 consists of 16 residues. V dropped 1 base and J dropped 8 bases, with 19 bases sitting between them. The full variable domain, completed using reference TRBV5-1 and TRBJ2-1, is KAGVTQTPRYLIKTRGQQVTLSCSPISGHRSVSWYQQTPGQGLQFLFEYFSETQRNKGNFPGRFSGRQFSNSRSEMNVSTLELGDSALYLCASSLTIEGGMDEQFFGPGTRLTVL.

This clonotype was seen a few times. J is TRBJ2-1 and V is TRBV6-1; unclear D gene. Germline assignment: CDR1 MNHNS and CDR2 SASEGT. The CDR3 spans 14 residues. Trimming removed 8 bases from V and 10 bases from J, with 21 bases in between. The chain's CDR3 is CASSDNIGPSEQFF. The CDR3 DNA reads TGTGCCAGCTCCGACAATATCGGACCCAGCGAGCAGTTCTTC.

This chain connects TRBV11-2 to TRBJ2-7; 9 positions match TRBD1. Looked up from germline, CDR1 is SGHAT and CDR2 is FQNNGV. The CDR3 runs 15 residues. Trimming removed 2 bases from V and 4 bases from J; junction bases left unmatched: 6. The CDR3 protein is CASSLWGTGTYEQYF. DNA of the CDR3: TGTGCCAGCAGCTTATGGGGGACAGGGACGTACGAGCAGTACTTC.

There are many counts of this clonotype. For the CDR3, the DNA is TGTGCCAGCAGTTTAGTAGCGCCCTCCTACGAGCAGTACTTC. Encoded protein: CASSLVAPSYEQYF. The chain carries TRBV28 and TRBJ2-7; tentatively, D is TRBD2 (5 bases). Germline V lookup: CDR1 MDHEN, CDR2 SYDVKM. The CDR3 loop spans 14 amino acids. Between the trimmed V and J ends, which lost 2 bases and 0 bases, there was a span of 8 bases.

This clonotype was counted a few times. The J gene is TRBJ1-1, the V gene TRBV12-3 or TRBV12-4, with 8 bases matching TRBD1. Trimming cost V 5 bases and J 7 bases; bases outside gene matches: 6. The CDR3 spans 13 residues. The CDR3 spells CASSMGQAFEAFF. For the CDR3, the DNA is TGTGCCAGCAGTATGGGACAGGCTTTTGAAGCTTTCTTT.

The V call is TRBV20-1, the J call TRBJ2-7; D may correspond to TRBD1 or TRBD2 (5 bases each). From germline, CDR1 is DFQATT and CDR2 SNEGSKA (reference sequence). V lost 0 bases to trimming and J lost 0 bases, with 6 bases between them. The CDR3 is 13 residues long. The CDR3 reads CSAREGTSYEQYF. The DNA for the CDR3 is TGCAGTGCTAGAGAGGGGACCTCCTACGAGCAGTACTTC.

The chain is built from TRBV28 and TRBJ2-1, with 8 bases that match TRBD1. Losses at the gene ends were 10 bases for V and 2 bases for J; bases not matched to a gene: 4. Germline assignment: CDR1 MDHEN and CDR2 SYDVKM. This CDR3 has 13 amino acids. The CDR3 loop reads CATDRGTYNEQFF. CDR3 DNA: TGTGCCACCGACAGGGGAACCTACAATGAGCAGTTCTTC.

This clonotype has at least ten counts. The V and J genes are TRBV4-2 and TRBJ2-2; the D is unclear. CDR3 length equals 15 residues. Germline V gene sequence: CDR1 LGHNA, CDR2 YNFKEQ. The germline V and J ends were trimmed by 1 base and 1 base, with 7 bases remaining between them. As DNA, the CDR3 is TGTGCCAGCAGCCAAGTTTTGGGGAACACCGGGGAGCTGTTTTTT. Translated, it gives CASSQVLGNTGELFF.

J is TRBJ2-7 and V is TRBV9; D gene uncertain. Germline lookup yields CDR1 SGDLS and CDR2 YYNGEE. This CDR3 is built from 14 residues. Trimming took 3 bases from V and 3 from J, leaving 13 bases between them. CDR3 in DNA: TGTGCCAGCAGCGGCCCGGAAGGGATCTACGAGCAGTACTTC. This encodes CASSGPEGIYEQYF.

The chain has TRBV4-1 and TRBJ1-2; 9 bases line up with TRBD1. With 0 bases clipped from V and 5 bases from J, the junction kept 4 bases outside the gene matches. CDR1 and CDR2 from the germline V gene are MGHRA and YSYEKL. The CDR3 extends over 15 amino acids. CDR3 DNA: TGCGCCAGCAGCCAAGATCGGGGGACAGGGTATGGCTACACCTTC. This codes for CASSQDRGTGYGYTF.

The chain is built from TRBV7-2 and TRBJ2-7, with a tentative D call TRBD2 (5 bases). V was clipped by 1 base and J by 1 base, with 11 bases between them. This CDR3 has 15 residues. The V gene's germline CDR1 is SGHTA and CDR2 FQGNSA. The CDR3 spells CASSLVTGNSYEQYF. The CDR3 coding sequence is TGTGCCAGCAGCTTAGTTACGGGGAATTCCTACGAGCAGTACTTC.

The chain joins TRBV2 to TRBJ1-1; D might be TRBD1 (6 bases). The V end lost 6 bases, the J end lost 0 bases, and 17 bases lay between the germline ends. This CDR3 comprises 16 residues. CDR1 and CDR2 (germline): SNHLY, FYNNEI. The CDR3 bases are TGTGCCAGCAGAGACCGACAGGCGAAGATGAACACTGAAGCTTTCTTT. Translated, it gives CASRDRQAKMNTEAFF.

This clonotype was recorded at least ten times. The genes are TRBV12-3 or TRBV12-4 and TRBJ2-5; D remains ambiguous. Trimming left V 6 bases short and J 5 bases short, with 13 bases between. The CDR3 sequence is 13 residues long. The CDR3 DNA reads as TGTGCCAGCAGGACCTTATCTGGGGAGACCCAGTACTTC. It translates to CASRTLSGETQYF.

The gene calls are TRBV7-9 and TRBJ2-7, with D uncertain. Germline CDR1 is SEHNR and CDR2 is FQNEAQ (reference sequence). With 3 bases removed from V and 1 base from J, the gap between germline ends came to 13 bases. This CDR3 has 15 residues. The CDR3 coding sequence is TGTGCCAGCAGCTTTGCAACATCCGTATCCTACGAGCAGTACTTC. This gives the protein CASSFATSVSYEQYF. Filled out from reference TRBV7-9 and TRBJ2-7, the complete variable domain reads DTGVSQNPRHKITKRGQNVTFRCDPISEHNRLYWYRQTLGQGPEFLTYFQNEAQLEKSRLLSDRFSAERPKGSFSTLEIQRTEQGDSAMYLCASSFATSVSYEQYFGPGTRLTVT.

The J gene is TRBJ2-7, the V gene TRBV29-1; a possible D gene is TRBD1 (6 bases). The V gene's germline CDR1 is SQVTM and CDR2 ANQGSEA. The CDR3 sequence is 13 residues long. Trimming removed 6 bases from V and 5 bases from J, with 17 bases in between. In nucleotides, the CDR3 is TGCAGCGTGAGGGTGGGGGCCGAGGACGAGCAGTACTTC. Translation: CSVRVGAEDEQYF.

This clonotype was seen more than once but under ten times. CDR3 loop: CASSLSGGYGYTF. The DNA for the CDR3 is TGTGCCAGCAGTTTATCAGGGGGCTATGGCTACACCTTC. The chain joins TRBV27 to TRBJ1-2, with TRBD1 as a possible D gene (6 bases). Trimming removed 0 bases from V and 4 bases from J, with 6 bases in between. The length of the CDR3 is 13 residues. Per germline, CDR1 MNHEY and CDR2 SMNVEV (reference sequence).